This entry describes one TCR beta chain. The CDR3 totals 13 residues. V was trimmed by 6 bases and J by 1 base, leaving 9 bases between them. This entry comes from a study of blood T cell repertoires in COVID-19. Study-wide context: Donors in the United States, Italy and Spain gave samples during acute or convalescent COVID-19. In each case, the material was cDNA or gDNA derived from T cells, B-cell-depleted T cells, or PBMCs.

Original processing notes: For nucleated cells, counts were estimated from reference gene primer amplification. Sequenced by immunoSEQ multiplex PCR; TCRdb stores in-frame clones only, minus some. V and J calls and clone size are those listed in that table; D and trimming were worked out from the DNA. Here the sample spans about 270,000 clones, about nine tenths being singletons. Patients of the Seattle cohort, enrolled during active infection, were followed longitudinally. This TCR derives from a woman in her twenties or thirties with COVID-19, enrolled during active disease. The genes are TRBV12-3 or TRBV12-4 and TRBJ1-1, with a weak D call TRBD1 (5 bases). The specimen was peripheral blood. CDR3 coding DNA: TGTGCCAGCAGACTAACAGGGAACACTGAAGCTTTCTTT. This codes for CASRLTGNTEAFF.